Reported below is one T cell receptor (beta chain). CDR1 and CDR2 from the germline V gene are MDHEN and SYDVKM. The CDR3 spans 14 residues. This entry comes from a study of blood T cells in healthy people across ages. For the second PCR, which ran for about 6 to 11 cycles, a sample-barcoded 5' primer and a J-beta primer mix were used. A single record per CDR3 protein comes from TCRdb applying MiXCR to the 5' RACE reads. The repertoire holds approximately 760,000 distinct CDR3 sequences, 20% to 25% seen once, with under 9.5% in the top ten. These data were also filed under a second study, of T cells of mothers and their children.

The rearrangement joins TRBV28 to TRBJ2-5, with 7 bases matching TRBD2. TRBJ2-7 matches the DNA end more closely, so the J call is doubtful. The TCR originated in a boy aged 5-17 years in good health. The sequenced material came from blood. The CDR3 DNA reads TGTGCCAGCAGTTTACGGGAGGCCTCCTACGAGCAGTACTTC. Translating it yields CASSLREASYEQYF.